The rows below give T cell receptor beta chains drawn from one sample of a study of blood T cell repertoires in COVID-19. Using immunoSEQ multiplex PCR, the repertoire was profiled, and TCRdb retains in-frame clones only, with some absent. This table holds about 320,000 clones, 70% to 90% found once. Sample: peripheral blood. All receptors derive from a human donor in a cohort sampled during active COVID-19. CDR3s include the opening cysteine and the closing phenylalanine or tryptophan. A D gene is named only where the DNA matches it firmly. Not every row has a clone size; where given, it reads once, few, many or a size class.

d_gene: -
j_gene: TRBJ2-2
v_gene: TRBV5-4
abundance: -
CDR3nt: TGTGCCAGCAGCTCGCCGGAGACAGCGATCACCGGGGAGCTGTTTTTT
CDR3aa: CASSSPETAITGELFF

d_gene: -
j_gene: TRBJ1-1
v_gene: TRBV4-1
abundance: -
CDR3nt: TGCGCCAGCAGCCAAGATCTAGGAGGGATCGGCTACACTGAAGCTTTCTTT
CDR3aa: CASSQDLGGIGYTEAFF

d_gene: -
j_gene: TRBJ1-6
v_gene: TRBV6-1
abundance: -
CDR3nt: TGTGCCAGCAGTGAGGCGGGACGGTATAATTCACCCCTCCACTTT
CDR3aa: CASSEAGRYNSPLHF

d_gene: -
j_gene: TRBJ2-4
v_gene: TRBV6-5
abundance: -
CDR3nt: TGTGCCAGCAGTTATCAGGGTACAAACATTCAGTACTTC
CDR3aa: CASSYQGTNIQYF

d_gene: TRBD1
j_gene: TRBJ1-2
v_gene: TRBV9
abundance: once
CDR3nt: TGTGCCAGCAGCGTCCCCGGGACAGGGGATGGCTACACCTTC
CDR3aa: CASSVPGTGDGYTF

d_gene: TRBD1
j_gene: TRBJ2-2
v_gene: TRBV10-2
abundance: -
CDR3nt: TGCGCCAGCAGTGAACCCGGTGACGGGACAGGGATAACGGGGGAGCTGTTTTTT
CDR3aa: CASSEPGDGTGITGELFF

d_gene: TRBD1
j_gene: TRBJ1-6
v_gene: TRBV6-6
abundance: -
CDR3nt: TGTGCCAGCAGTTACTTCCGGGACAGGGCTTCACCCCTCCACTTT
CDR3aa: CASSYFRDRASPLHF

d_gene: TRBD1
j_gene: TRBJ2-1
v_gene: TRBV18
abundance: -
CDR3nt: TGTGCCAGCTCACCATTCGCGGGGACAGGGGTCGCCAATGAGCAGTTCTTC
CDR3aa: CASSPFAGTGVANEQFF

d_gene: TRBD1
j_gene: TRBJ1-6
v_gene: TRBV6-5
abundance: -
CDR3nt: TGTGCCAGCAGTTTGTTGGACAGGGGGAATTCACCCCTCCACTTT
CDR3aa: CASSLLDRGNSPLHF

d_gene: TRBD1
j_gene: TRBJ1-4
v_gene: TRBV7-9
abundance: -
CDR3nt: TGTGCCACCACAGGGGCAACTAATGAAAAACTGTTTTTT
CDR3aa: CATTGATNEKLFF

d_gene: TRBD2
j_gene: TRBJ2-7
v_gene: TRBV4-1
abundance: -
CDR3nt: TGCGCCAGCAGCCAAGAGGTAATTGGGCTAGCGGGGATGCAGTACTTC
CDR3aa: CASSQEVIGLAGMQYF

d_gene: TRBD1
j_gene: TRBJ2-3
v_gene: TRBV5-4
abundance: few
CDR3nt: TGTGCCAGCAGCGAACGGGACAGGGGTTCAGATACGCAGTATTTT
CDR3aa: CASSERDRGSDTQYF

d_gene: -
j_gene: TRBJ1-2
v_gene: TRBV5-1
abundance: -
CDR3nt: TGCGCCAGCAGCCTGGAGGCGGGAACCCACTATGGCTACACCTTC
CDR3aa: CASSLEAGTHYGYTF

d_gene: -
j_gene: TRBJ1-1
v_gene: TRBV30
abundance: -
CDR3nt: TGTGCCTGGAGTCCAATATTGGCAGCTGAAGCTTTCTTT
CDR3aa: CAWSPILAAEAFF

d_gene: -
j_gene: TRBJ2-5
v_gene: TRBV7-3
abundance: once
CDR3nt: TGTGCCAGCAGCCCCCAAGGGGGGACCCAGTACTTC
CDR3aa: CASSPQGGTQYF

d_gene: TRBD2
j_gene: TRBJ2-7
v_gene: TRBV10-2
abundance: -
CDR3nt: TGCGCCAGCAGCGGACTAGCGGGGCCCTACGAGCAGTACTTC
CDR3aa: CASSGLAGPYEQYF

d_gene: -
j_gene: TRBJ1-1
v_gene: TRBV12-3/TRBV12-4
abundance: -
CDR3nt: TGTGCCAGCAGTTTGGCCCGCAGAGAAGCTTTCTTT
CDR3aa: CASSLARREAFF

d_gene: TRBD1
j_gene: TRBJ1-2
v_gene: TRBV29-1
abundance: -
CDR3nt: TGCAGCGCGCGGCAGGGGGGAGGCTACACCTTC
CDR3aa: CSARQGGGYTF

d_gene: -
j_gene: TRBJ2-2
v_gene: TRBV7-3
abundance: -
CDR3nt: TGTGCCAGCAGCCTGGTTGAGAGCACCGGGGAGCTGTTTTTT
CDR3aa: CASSLVESTGELFF

d_gene: -
j_gene: TRBJ1-2
v_gene: TRBV25-1
abundance: -
CDR3nt: TGTGCCAGCAGTAACCTTACCACAGGCGAGAGTTATGGCTACACCTTC
CDR3aa: CASSNLTTGESYGYTF

d_gene: -
j_gene: TRBJ1-1
v_gene: TRBV10-2
abundance: -
CDR3nt: TGCGCCAGCATAAGGAGGGGAGCTCGGGCTGAAGCTTTCTTT
CDR3aa: CASIRRGARAEAFF

d_gene: -
j_gene: TRBJ2-1
v_gene: TRBV6-6
abundance: -
CDR3nt: TGTGCCAGCAGTACAGACAGGAAAGTAGAAGAGCAGTTCTTC
CDR3aa: CASSTDRKVEEQFF

d_gene: -
j_gene: TRBJ1-4
v_gene: TRBV7-9
abundance: -
CDR3nt: TGTGCCAGCAGCCGTACCCCCGGAGCCAGGGTCGAAGAAAAACTGTTTTTT
CDR3aa: CASSRTPGARVEEKLFF

d_gene: TRBD1
j_gene: TRBJ1-6
v_gene: TRBV6-4
abundance: -
CDR3nt: TGTGCCAGCAGTCTTCAGGGGGATTCACCCCTCCACTTT
CDR3aa: CASSLQGDSPLHF

d_gene: -
j_gene: TRBJ1-1
v_gene: TRBV27
abundance: -
CDR3nt: TGTGCCAGCAGTCGGGCGGGGGCTTATACTGAAGCTTTCTTT
CDR3aa: CASSRAGAYTEAFF

d_gene: TRBD2
j_gene: TRBJ2-7
v_gene: TRBV10-1
abundance: -
CDR3nt: TGCGCCAGCAGCGACCGAGCGGGGACGACTTACGAGCAGTACTTC
CDR3aa: CASSDRAGTTYEQYF

d_gene: -
j_gene: TRBJ1-2
v_gene: TRBV10-2
abundance: -
CDR3nt: TGCGCCAGCAGTCAGACGGGGGTCTATGGCTACACCTTC
CDR3aa: CASSQTGVYGYTF

d_gene: TRBD1
j_gene: TRBJ1-1
v_gene: TRBV30
abundance: once
CDR3nt: TGTGCCTGGAGAACTACCCTTTACAGGGGGAAGGGCAACACTGAAGCTTTCTTT
CDR3aa: CAWRTTLYRGKGNTEAFF

d_gene: -
j_gene: TRBJ2-3
v_gene: TRBV14
abundance: -
CDR3nt: TGTGCCAGCAGCCAAGAAATGGGGCATGCAGATACGCAGTATTTT
CDR3aa: CASSQEMGHADTQYF

d_gene: -
j_gene: TRBJ1-4
v_gene: TRBV5-6
abundance: once
CDR3nt: TGTGCCAGCAGCTTGGATCCCCCCAGCACGGGGGAAAAACTGTTTTTT
CDR3aa: CASSLDPPSTGEKLFF

d_gene: -
j_gene: TRBJ1-2
v_gene: TRBV10-3
abundance: -
CDR3nt: TGTGCCATCAGTGATACAGGGAGCTATGGCTACACCTTC
CDR3aa: CAISDTGSYGYTF

d_gene: -
j_gene: TRBJ2-3
v_gene: TRBV18
abundance: -
CDR3nt: TGTGCCAGCTCACCACCGGTTCCAGGTCTACCAGATACGCAGTATTTT
CDR3aa: CASSPPVPGLPDTQYF

d_gene: TRBD1
j_gene: TRBJ1-5
v_gene: TRBV10-3
abundance: -
CDR3nt: TGTGCCATCGGGACAGGGACTCAGCCCCAGCATTTT
CDR3aa: CAIGTGTQPQHF

d_gene: -
j_gene: TRBJ2-1
v_gene: TRBV27
abundance: -
CDR3nt: TGTGCCAGCAGTAAAGGGGGGGCTTCGTGGGACAATGAGCAGTTCTTC
CDR3aa: CASSKGGASWDNEQFF

d_gene: TRBD1
j_gene: TRBJ2-7
v_gene: TRBV6-5
abundance: -
CDR3nt: TGTGCCAGCAGAAAACCAGGACAGGGTGCACACGAGCAGTACTTC
CDR3aa: CASRKPGQGAHEQYF

d_gene: TRBD1
j_gene: TRBJ1-1
v_gene: TRBV6-5
abundance: -
CDR3nt: TGTGCCAGCACGAAAAAGACAGGGGGGGGGACTGAAGCTTTCTTT
CDR3aa: CASTKKTGGGTEAFF

d_gene: TRBD2
j_gene: TRBJ2-1
v_gene: TRBV7-3
abundance: -
CDR3nt: TGTGCCAGCAGCTTTAGCGGGGGGGCCAATGAGCAGTTCTTC
CDR3aa: CASSFSGGANEQFF

d_gene: -
j_gene: TRBJ1-1
v_gene: TRBV21-1
abundance: -
CDR3nt: TGTGCCAGCAGCAACAGGGGCAAGAACACTGAAGCTTTCTTT
CDR3aa: CASSNRGKNTEAFF

d_gene: TRBD2
j_gene: TRBJ2-1
v_gene: TRBV11-2
abundance: -
CDR3nt: TGTGCCAGCAGCCCGAGATCTAGCGGGGGATACAATGAGCAGTTCTTC
CDR3aa: CASSPRSSGGYNEQFF

d_gene: -
j_gene: TRBJ2-1
v_gene: TRBV12-3/TRBV12-4
abundance: -
CDR3nt: TGTGCCAGCAGTTTGCGGGATTTCAATGAGCAGTTCTTC
CDR3aa: CASSLRDFNEQFF

d_gene: -
j_gene: TRBJ1-2
v_gene: TRBV10-3
abundance: -
CDR3nt: TGTGCCATCAGTGAGTCGAACTACGGCTCTGGCTATGGCTACACCTTC
CDR3aa: CAISESNYGSGYGYTF

d_gene: TRBD1
j_gene: TRBJ1-5
v_gene: TRBV6-5
abundance: -
CDR3nt: TGTGCCAGCAGTCAATTACAGGGGGGAAATCAGCCCCAGCATTTT
CDR3aa: CASSQLQGGNQPQHF